This T cell receptor beta chain is from a study of cytomegalovirus exposure and HLA in healthy donors. Here immunoSEQ multiplex PCR was the method, and the copy in TCRdb shows in-frame clones only, minus some. The table includes roughly 50,000 clones, 93% detected once. Study outcomes and limitations: First-cohort TCR clusters tended to co-occur in the roughly 120 validation repertoires, a later analysis found.

As concerns this clone: What it recognizes is unknown.

The CDR3 extends over 12 amino acids. Trimming took off 6 bases at V and 5 bases at J, with 8 bases between the two ends. Per germline, CDR1 MNHEY and CDR2 SMNVEV (reference sequence). The sequence came from a woman aged 18-30 years in good health and CMV-seropositive. The rearrangement uses TRBV27 and TRBJ2-1; no clear D gene. The specimen sequenced was PBMCs. The CDR3 here is CASRRLDNEQFF. CDR3 DNA: TGTGCCAGCAGGAGACTCGACAATGAGCAGTTCTTC.